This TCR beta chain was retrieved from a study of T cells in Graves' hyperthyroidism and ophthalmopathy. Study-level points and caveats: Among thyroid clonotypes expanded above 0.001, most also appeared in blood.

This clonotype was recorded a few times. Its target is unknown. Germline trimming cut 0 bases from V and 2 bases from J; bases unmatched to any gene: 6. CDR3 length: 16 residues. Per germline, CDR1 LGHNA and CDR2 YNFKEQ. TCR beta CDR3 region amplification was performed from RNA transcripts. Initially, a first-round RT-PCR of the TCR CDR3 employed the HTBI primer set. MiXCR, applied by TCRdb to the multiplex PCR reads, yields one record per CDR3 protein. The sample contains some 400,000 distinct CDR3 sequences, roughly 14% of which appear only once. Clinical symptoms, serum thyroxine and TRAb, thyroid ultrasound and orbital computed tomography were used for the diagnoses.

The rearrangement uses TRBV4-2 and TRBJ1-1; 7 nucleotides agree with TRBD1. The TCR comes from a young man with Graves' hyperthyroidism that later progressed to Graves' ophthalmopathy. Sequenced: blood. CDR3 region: CASSQDTRGENTEAFF. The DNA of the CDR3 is TGTGCCAGCAGCCAAGATACCAGGGGGGAAAACACTGAAGCTTTCTTT.